This T cell receptor (beta chain) was found in a study of early T cells in non-severe SARS-CoV-2 infection. CDR3 length: 13 amino acids. Trimming left V 2 bases short and J 2 bases short, with 7 bases between. cDNA molecules, individually, were tagged with unique molecular identifiers. Using its own MiXCR run on the 5' RACE reads, TCRdb lists one record per CDR3 protein. This sample has 75,000 to 90,000 distinct CDR3 sequences, with under 15% found just once. Broader study findings: Comparison of clonotypes with VDJdb favored anti-spike CD8 responses while missing private and CD4 specificities.

This clonotype turned up a few times. Its antigen is not known. The origin of this receptor is an adult who was a healthcare worker with PCR-confirmed SARS-CoV-2 infection or an uninfected control (not recorded which). The V and J genes are TRBV12-3 or TRBV12-4 and TRBJ2-7, with no clear D. Input material: whole blood. The CDR3 region is CASSLTSAYEQYF. The CDR3 region has the DNA TGTGCCAGCAGTTTAACCAGCGCCTACGAGCAGTACTTC.